Following are 6 T cell receptor beta chains from one sample sequenced in a study of blood T cell repertoires in COVID-19. This table comes from immunoSEQ multiplex PCR, and its TCRdb copy is limited to in-frame clones, with some not included. This sample carries approximately 170,000 clones, 80% of them seen once, and the ten largest clones take around 6%. Sequencing was done on a sample of PBMCs or T cells enriched from blood (not recorded which). These receptor sequences come from a man aged 35-49 years who had recovered from COVID-19.

V gene TRBV7-9 combines with J gene TRBJ2-5; the D gene is possibly TRBD1 (6 bases). V was trimmed by 3 bases and J by 4 bases, leaving 12 bases between them. Germline assignment: CDR1 SEHNR and CDR2 FQNEAQ (reference sequence). CDR3 length: 14 amino acids. CDR3 nucleotide sequence: TGTGCCAGCAGCTTTTTTATAGGGGGAGAGACCCAGTACTTC. It is translated as CASSFFIGGETQYF.

This chain links TRBV7-9 with TRBJ1-2; 8 nucleotides agree with TRBD1. J lost 6 bases, V lost 1 base, and 7 bases had no gene match. The CDR3 extends over 15 amino acids. From germline, CDR1 is SEHNR and CDR2 FQNEAQ (reference sequence). The DNA for the CDR3 is TGTGCCAGCAGCTTAGGCTTAGACAGGGGTGATGGCTACACCTTC. This translates into CASSLGLDRGDGYTF.

The V call is TRBV6-5, the J call TRBJ1-1, with D possibly matching TRBD1 (5 bases). The CDR3 consists of 12 residues. In germline, CDR1 is MNHEY, CDR2 SVGAGI. The ends were cut back, 6 bases at V and 6 bases at J, with 11 bases in the middle. This CDR3 reads CASSYQGAEAFF. As DNA, the CDR3 is TGTGCCAGCAGCTACCAGGGCGCTGAAGCTTTCTTT.

The chain has TRBV7-8 and TRBJ1-1; 9 positions agree with TRBD1. The CDR3 runs 18 residues. Germline V CDR1 and CDR2: SGHVS, FQNEAQ. The ends lost 2 bases at V and 4 bases at J; junction bases unmatched: 14. CDR3 in DNA: TGTGCCAGCAGCTTAACCCCCGGGACAGGGTCGCGTCGCACTGAAGCTTTCTTT. Its protein is CASSLTPGTGSRRTEAFF.

V gene TRBV27 combines with J gene TRBJ1-2; 11 nucleotides line up with TRBD1. Trimming cost V 5 bases and J 7 bases; bases outside gene matches: 15. This CDR3 has 17 amino acids. Looked up from germline, CDR1 is MNHEY and CDR2 is SMNVEV (reference sequence). The CDR3, as DNA: TGTGCCAGCAGTGGACGGACAGGGGGCGCAATAATAGGTGGCTACACCTTC. This codes for CASSGRTGGAIIGGYTF.

CDR3 in amino acids: CASNAQGTEAFF. Here the CDR3 DNA reads TGTGCCAGCAACGCTCAGGGCACTGAAGCTTTCTTT. V gene TRBV12-3 or TRBV12-4 combines with J gene TRBJ1-1; a weak D match, TRBD1 (5 bases). Between the trimmed V and J ends, which lost 7 bases and 4 bases, there was a span of 10 bases. The CDR3 covers 12 residues.